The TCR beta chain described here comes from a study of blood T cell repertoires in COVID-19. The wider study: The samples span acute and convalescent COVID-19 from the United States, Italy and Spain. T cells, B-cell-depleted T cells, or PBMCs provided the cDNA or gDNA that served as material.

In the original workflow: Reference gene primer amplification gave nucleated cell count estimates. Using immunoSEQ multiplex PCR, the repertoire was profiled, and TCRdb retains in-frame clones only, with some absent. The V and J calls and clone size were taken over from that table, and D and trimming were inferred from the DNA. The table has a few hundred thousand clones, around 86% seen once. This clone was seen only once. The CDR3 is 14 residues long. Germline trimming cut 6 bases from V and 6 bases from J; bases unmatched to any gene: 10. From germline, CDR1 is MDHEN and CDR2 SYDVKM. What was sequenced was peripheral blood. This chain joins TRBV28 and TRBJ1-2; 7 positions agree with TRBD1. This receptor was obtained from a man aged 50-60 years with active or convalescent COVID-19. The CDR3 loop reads CASRQGGASHGYTF. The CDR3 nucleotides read TGTGCCAGCAGACAAGGGGGCGCGAGCCATGGCTACACCTTC.